The 22 T cell receptor beta chains given below trace back to one sample, sequenced in a study of blood T cell repertoires in COVID-19. Measured with immunoSEQ multiplex PCR; TCRdb has only the in-frame clones, and not every one. The sample records 25,000 to 35,000 clones, 75% to 90% being singletons. The source material was peripheral blood. The receptor set was obtained from a man in his 70s with active COVID-19.

J is TRBJ1-2 and V is TRBV29-1, with TRBD1 identical over 7 bases. Germline V gene sequence: CDR1 SQVTM, CDR2 ANQGSEA. The CDR3 contains 12 residues. Trimming at V came to 1 base and at J to 7 bases, leaving 3 bases not matched to a gene. This chain's CDR3 is CSVEGNRGGYTF. For the CDR3, the DNA is TGCAGCGTTGAAGGGAACAGGGGTGGCTACACCTTC. The full variable domain, completed using reference TRBV29-1 and TRBJ1-2, is SAVISQKPSRDICQRGTSLTIQCQVDSQVTMMFWYRQQPGQSLTLIATANQGSEATYESGFVIDKFPISRPNLTFSTLTVSNMSPEDSSIYLCSVEGNRGGYTFGSGTRLTVV.

The chain is built from TRBV7-3 and TRBJ2-2, with 11 bases identical to TRBD1. Germline V gives CDR1 SGHTA, CDR2 FQGTGA. V dropped 6 bases and J dropped 4; count of bases not matched to a gene: 7. There are 16 residues in the CDR3. For the CDR3, the DNA is TGTGCCAGCAGAGACACCGGGACAGGGGGCACCGGGGAGCTGTTTTTT. As protein: CASRDTGTGGTGELFF.

J is TRBJ2-7 and V is TRBV2, with TRBD1 identical over 8 bases. The CDR3 covers 14 residues. V lost 5 bases, J lost 7 bases, and 10 bases stayed unmatched. Per germline, CDR1 SNHLY and CDR2 FYNNEI. The CDR3 coding sequence is TGTGCCAGCAGTTTCGACAGGGGCCTGAGGGAGCAGTACTTC. This gives the protein CASSFDRGLREQYF.

The chain carries TRBV7-9 and TRBJ1-6; D unclear. The CDR3 consists of 15 residues. Trimming stripped 1 base from V and 5 bases from J, with 9 bases between. CDR1 SEHNR and CDR2 FQNEAQ come from the germline V gene (reference sequence). The CDR3 coding sequence is TGTGCCAGCAGCTTAGAAGGGAGCGATAATTCACCCCTCCACTTT. It codes for CASSLEGSDNSPLHF.

The CDR3 DNA reads as TGCGCCAGCAGCTACGAACCGGGACTAGCGGCTTACGAGCAGTACTTC. This encodes CASSYEPGLAAYEQYF. The V gene is TRBV5-1, the J gene TRBJ2-7, with 11 bases identical to TRBD2. The CDR3 spans 16 residues. J gave up 4 bases and V 3 bases, and 9 bases lay outside the gene matches. CDR1 and CDR2 (germline): SGHRS, YFSETQ.

The rearrangement joins TRBV5-1 to TRBJ2-2; 7 nucleotides align to TRBD1. The CDR3 is 14 amino acids. V was pared by 3 bases and J by 5 bases, with 4 bases of the junction left unmatched. Per the germline V gene, CDR1 is SGHRS and CDR2 is YFSETQ. CDR3 residues: CASSSTTGTGELFF. The CDR3, as DNA: TGCGCCAGCAGCTCCACGACAGGGACCGGGGAGCTGTTTTTT.

This clone was counted only a few times. The V call is TRBV19, the J call TRBJ2-3; D is possibly TRBD2 (6 bases). This CDR3 has 15 residues. V was clipped by 7 bases and J by 1 base, with 15 bases between them. CDR1 is LNHDA, CDR2 SQIVND, per germline (reference sequence). The CDR3 nucleotides read TGTGCCAGTATCCAACGGGGGTATGGCACAGATACGCAGTATTTT. This translates into CASIQRGYGTDTQYF.

The V and J genes are TRBV5-4 and TRBJ2-2; 9 bases agree with TRBD1. Germline V gives CDR1 SGHNT, CDR2 YYREEE (reference sequence). The ends lost 5 bases at V and 1 base at J; junction bases unmatched: 3. This CDR3 region has 15 residues. Written as DNA, the CDR3 is TGTGCCAGCAGACAGACAGGGGGGAACACCGGGGAGCTGTTTTTT. Protein sequence: CASRQTGGNTGELFF. The whole variable domain, remainder taken from reference TRBV5-4 and TRBJ2-2, is ETGVTQSPTHLIKTRGQQVTLRCSSQSGHNTVSWYQQALGQGPQFIFQYYREEENGRGNFPPRFSGLQFPNYSSELNVNALELDDSALYLCASRQTGGNTGELFFGEGSRLTVL.

About this clone itself: The same CDR3 also results from other DNA sequences found in this sample. The genes are TRBV2 and TRBJ1-4; 9 positions match TRBD1. The ends lost 6 bases at V and 5 bases at J; junction bases unmatched: 4. This CDR3 has 14 residues. The germline V gene encodes CDR1 SNHLY and CDR2 FYNNEI. Here the CDR3 reads CASRAGQGNEKLFF. The CDR3 coding sequence is TGTGCCAGCAGGGCAGGACAGGGGAATGAAAAACTGTTTTTT. The full variable domain, rest sourced from reference TRBV2 and TRBJ1-4, is EPEVTQTPSHQVTQMGQEVILRCVPISNHLYFYWYRQILGQKVEFLVSFYNNEISEKSEIFDDQFSVERPDGSNFTLKIRSTKLEDSAMYFCASRAGQGNEKLFFGSGTQLSVL.

The rearrangement joins TRBV27 to TRBJ1-6; D is uncertain. Germline V CDR1 and CDR2: MNHEY, SMNVEV (reference sequence). The V end was cut by 8 bases, the J end by 3 bases, with 17 bases between. The CDR3 extends over 16 amino acids. Written as DNA, the CDR3 is TGTGCCAGCTCGGCGGGAATAAGCTTCTATAATTCACCCCTCCACTTT. The encoded protein is CASSAGISFYNSPLHF.

The V gene is TRBV5-6, the J gene TRBJ1-6, with D tentatively TRBD1 (5 bases). Trimming pared 2 bases from V and 9 bases from J, leaving 15 bases between. CDR1 is SGHDT, CDR2 YYEEEE, per germline. This CDR3 comprises 15 residues. The CDR3 loop reads CASSFHQGSSSPLHF. CDR3 DNA sequence: TGTGCCAGCAGCTTCCACCAGGGATCTAGTTCACCCCTCCACTTT.

This clone was counted a few times. This chain links TRBV7-2 with TRBJ2-2, with D unresolved. Germline CDR1 SGHTA, CDR2 FQGNSA. Trimming pared 5 bases from V and 7 bases from J, leaving 11 bases between. This CDR3 region has 13 residues. Written as DNA, the CDR3 is TGTGCCAGCAGCCCTTCGGTGTTCGGGGAGCTGTTTTTT. Its protein product is CASSPSVFGELFF.

The chain is built from TRBV11-2 and TRBJ1-2; the D gene is possibly TRBD1 (5 bases). The ends were cut back, 2 bases at V and 1 base at J, with 14 bases in the middle. The CDR3 totals 16 residues. The germline gives CDR1 SGHAT, CDR2 FQNNGV. The CDR3 sequence is CASSLFRAANNYGYTF. DNA for the CDR3: TGTGCCAGCAGCTTATTCAGGGCAGCAAATAACTATGGCTACACCTTC. Supplemented by reference TRBV11-2 and TRBJ1-2, the full variable domain reads EAGVAQSPRYKIIEKRQSVAFWCNPISGHATLYWYQQILGQGPKLLIQFQNNGVVDDSQLPKDRFSAERLKGVDSTLKIQPAKLEDSAVYLCASSLFRAANNYGYTFGSGTRLTVV.

The chain uses TRBV12-3 or TRBV12-4 and TRBJ2-3, with unresolved D. CDR3 length equals 10 residues. Trimming pared 6 bases from V and 4 bases from J, leaving 2 bases between. CDR3 bases: TGTGCCAGCAGCGCAGATACGCAGTATTTT. This translates into CASSADTQYF.

V is TRBV6-6 and J is TRBJ1-2; D might be TRBD1 (5 bases). The CDR3 runs to 12 residues. V lost 2 bases and J lost 10, with 11 bases in between. Germline CDR1 MNHNY, CDR2 SVGAGI (reference sequence). In DNA, the CDR3 is TGTGCCAGCAGTTACCGAGGGGAGGTCTACACCTTC. This translates into CASSYRGEVYTF.

The chain has TRBV28 and TRBJ1-1; D not resolved. The germline V and J ends were trimmed by 1 base and 6 bases, with 3 bases remaining between them. CDR3 length: 11 residues. The V gene's germline CDR1 is MDHEN and CDR2 SYDVKM. Here the CDR3 DNA reads TGTGCCAGCAGTTTATTCGCTGAAGCTTTCTTT. Translated, it gives CASSLFAEAFF.

In its sample, this clone was seen a few times. The V and J genes are TRBV14 and TRBJ1-5; 7 nucleotides match TRBD1. The V and J ends lost 1 base and 2 bases, in that order; junction bases with no gene match: 8. CDR1 is SGHDN, CDR2 FVKESK, per germline. The CDR3 consists of 17 residues. The CDR3 sequence: CASSQGGGGGGNQPQHF. The CDR3, as DNA: TGTGCCAGCAGCCAAGGAGGAGGGGGCGGTGGCAATCAGCCCCAGCATTTT.

The chain employs TRBV28 and TRBJ2-5, with D perhaps matching TRBD2 (7 bases). Trimming removed 7 bases at V and 10 bases at J, with 22 bases between. The CDR3 runs to 14 residues. Germline-derived CDR1 and CDR2 are MDHEN and SYDVKM. The CDR3 DNA sequence: TGTGCCAGCACGGCGCGGGGGCGCCAAAAGAACCAGTACTTC. Translated, it gives CASTARGRQKNQYF. Supplemented by reference TRBV28 and TRBJ2-5, the full variable domain reads DVKVTQSSRYLVKRTGEKVFLECVQDMDHENMFWYRQDPGLGLRLIYFSYDVKMKEKGDIPEGYSVSREKKERFSLILESASTNQTSMYLCASTARGRQKNQYFGPGTRLLVL.

The rearrangement joins TRBV15 to TRBJ1-1; TRBD1 matches at 7 bases. Looked up from germline, CDR1 is LNHNV and CDR2 is YYDKDF (reference sequence). With V trimmed by 0 bases and J by 4 bases, 5 bases remained unmatched. This CDR3 is 15 amino acids long. CDR3 loop: CATSREGDSLTEAFF. CDR3 coding DNA: TGTGCCACCAGCAGAGAGGGGGACAGTCTCACTGAAGCTTTCTTT.

The chain carries TRBV6-1 and TRBJ2-5; TRBD2 aligns across 12 bases. The germline V gene encodes CDR1 MNHNS and CDR2 SASEGT. The ends lost 4 bases at V and 1 base at J; junction bases unmatched: 4. The CDR3 has 16 amino acids. CDR3: CASSVLAGGIQETQYF. Here the CDR3 DNA reads TGTGCCAGCAGTGTACTAGCGGGGGGTATCCAAGAGACCCAGTACTTC.

Details on this clone: The junction shows a germline mismatch at one end, possibly a read error. The rearrangement uses TRBV13 and TRBJ1-2, with D maybe TRBD1 (6 bases). The CDR3 is 16 amino acids. CDR1 and CDR2 (germline): PRHDT, FYEKMQ (reference sequence). The CDR3 nucleotides are TGTGCCAGCAGCCTAGGTGGGACAAAGTTAAACTATGGCTACACCTTC. Protein product: CASSLGGTKLNYGYTF.

This chain joins TRBV9 and TRBJ2-1; the match to TRBD2 covers 8 bases. V lost 4 bases, J lost 0 bases, and 6 bases stayed unmatched. The CDR3 totals 16 residues. Looked up from germline, CDR1 is SGDLS and CDR2 is YYNGEE. The CDR3 here is CASSLKSGGSYNEQFF. Written as DNA, the CDR3 is TGTGCCAGCAGCCTTAAGAGCGGGGGCTCCTACAATGAGCAGTTCTTC.